Listed below are T cell receptor beta chains from one sample, sequenced in a study of beta chain features in type 1 diabetes. Using immunoSEQ multiplex PCR, the repertoire was profiled, and TCRdb retains in-frame clones only, with some absent. The sample carries 300,000 to 350,000 clones, around 8.5% recorded once. Sequenced input: central memory CD4+ T cells from blood. These receptors were obtained from a man aged 25 to 40 with type 1 diabetes. Each CDR3 is given with its conserved first and last residue. Fields, in order: J gene, clone size, CDR3 length, V gene, D gene, CDR3 DNA, CDR3 protein. D genes are given only for firm matches. A clone size is listed for some rows: how often the clone was seen (once, few, many), or a class if it is expanded.

TRBJ1-1,-,12,TRBV14,-,TGTGCCAGCAGCCAAAAGGGGACGGAAGCTTTCTTT,CASSQKGTEAFF
TRBJ2-1,few,15,TRBV28,-,TGTGCCAGATTCTCCGGGGTCAGCTCCTACAATGAGCAGTTCTTC,CARFSGVSSYNEQFF
TRBJ1-6,few,16,TRBV5-4,TRBD1,TGTGCCAGCAGCTTGGGCCGGGACAGGGAAACGGCACCCCTCCACTTT,CASSLGRDRETAPLHF
TRBJ1-4,-,12,TRBV29-1,-,TGCAGCGTTGAACGGGAAAATGAAAAACTGTTTTTT,CSVERENEKLFF
TRBJ1-3,-,14,TRBV7-6,-,TGTGCCAGCGGGCGGGCCTACTCTGGAAACACCATATATTTT,CASGRAYSGNTIYF
TRBJ1-5,-,14,TRBV27,-,TGTGCCAGCAGTTTAGCAGGTGCGGGGCAGCCCCAGCATTTT,CASSLAGAGQPQHF
TRBJ2-1,-,12,TRBV28,-,TGTGCCATCGCAACAGCCTACAATGAGCAGTTCTTC,CAIATAYNEQFF
TRBJ2-7,few,14,TRBV11-2,TRBD2,TGTGCCAGCAGCTTAACTAGCGGGGCTGGGGAGCAGTACTTC,CASSLTSGAGEQYF
TRBJ2-5,-,13,TRBV5-1,-,TGCGCCAGCAGCTTCCCCTCCGAAGAGACCCAGTACTTC,CASSFPSEETQYF
TRBJ2-3,-,15,TRBV5-4,-,TGTGCCAGCAGCCACGCGAGTCGAGTTGCAGATACGCAGTATTTT,CASSHASRVADTQYF
TRBJ2-7,-,15,TRBV18,TRBD1,TGTGCCAGCTCAGTAACAGGGGTCGGCTCCTACGAGCAGTACTTC,CASSVTGVGSYEQYF
TRBJ1-1,-,14,TRBV4-2,-,TGTGCCAGCAGCCAGGCAGGGTCTGACACTGAAGCTTTCTTT,CASSQAGSDTEAFF
TRBJ1-2,-,16,TRBV10-3,-,TGTGCCATCACCTCCCCGGGGGTGGAGCAGAACTATGGCTACACCTTC,CAITSPGVEQNYGYTF
TRBJ1-1,-,13,TRBV11-2,TRBD1,TGTGCCAGCAGCCCCGACAGGGGGACTGAAGCTTTCTTT,CASSPDRGTEAFF
TRBJ2-5,-,11,TRBV11-2,-,TGTGCCAGCAGCTCAACGGAGACCCAGTACTTC,CASSSTETQYF
TRBJ1-1,-,13,TRBV6-5,-,TGTGCCAGCACCACGAATCAGAACACTGAAGCTTTCTTT,CASTTNQNTEAFF
TRBJ2-7,few,16,TRBV9,TRBD2,TGTGCCAGCAGCCCCGGTAGTGCGGGGGGAAGGTGGGAGCAGTACTTC,CASSPGSAGGRWEQYF
TRBJ1-2,-,14,TRBV2,-,TGTGCCAGCAGTGAAGTGGGGAGTCGGGATGGCTACACCTTC,CASSEVGSRDGYTF
TRBJ1-5,-,13,TRBV6-5,-,TGTGCCAGCAAATTGGACGGGACCCAGCCCCAGCATTTT,CASKLDGTQPQHF
TRBJ2-7,many,12,TRBV10-3,TRBD1,TGTGCCATCAGAACAGGGGGCGACGAGCAGTACTTC,CAIRTGGDEQYF
TRBJ1-2,few,14,TRBV19,-,TGTGCCAGTAGTATTTCGGCGGAAAACTATGGCTACACCTTC,CASSISAENYGYTF
TRBJ1-2,few,12,TRBV30,-,TGTGCCTGGAGCCGGGGAGTCTATGGCTACACCTTC,CAWSRGVYGYTF
TRBJ2-7,-,13,TRBV6-9,-,TGTGCCAGCAGTTACCCCACCCTCTACGAGCAGTACTTC,CASSYPTLYEQYF
TRBJ2-5,few,14,TRBV4-2,-,TGTGCCAGCAGCCAAGAGAACGGACAAGAGACCCAGTACTTC,CASSQENGQETQYF
TRBJ2-3,-,15,TRBV5-1,TRBD1,TGCGCCAGCATGGACGGACAGGTTCGCACAGATACGCAGTATTTT,CASMDGQVRTDTQYF
TRBJ2-7,few,12,TRBV30,-,TGTGCCTGGGGAGGGAAACGTTACGAGCAGTACTTC,CAWGGKRYEQYF
TRBJ1-1,-,13,TRBV30,-,TGTGCCTGGACGCAGGGGCCTAACACTGAAGCTTTCTTT,CAWTQGPNTEAFF
TRBJ2-7,-,14,TRBV10-1,-,TGCGCCAGCAGTGAGGCTGGGTCCCGAGACGAGCAGTACTTC,CASSEAGSRDEQYF